The 2 T cell receptor beta chains in this list originate from one sample, sequenced in a study of T cell responses to AZD1222 COVID-19 vaccine. Generated by immunoSEQ multiplex PCR, the TCRdb table keeps only in-frame clones and is missing some. The data show tens of thousands of clones, with 85% to 90% seen just once and approximately 18% held by the top ten. Material: peripheral blood, obtained on day 0 of AZD1222 vaccination. These receptors originate from an adult in good health.

On this clone itself: Germline is not matched at one junction end, which may reflect a read error. This chain connects TRBV7-7 to TRBJ2-5, with D perhaps matching TRBD1 (6 bases). Germline V gene data show CDR1 as SSHAT and CDR2 as FNYEAQ (reference sequence). This CDR3 is 17 amino acids long. The CDR3: CASSVGQLSPYQETQYF. The DNA of the CDR3 is TGTGCTAGCAGCGTAGGACAGCTGAGCCCGTACCAAGAGACCCAGTACTTC. Supplemented by reference TRBV7-7 and TRBJ2-5, the full variable domain reads GAGVSQSPRYKVTKRGQDVTLRCDPISSHATLYWYQQALGQGPEFLTYFNYEAQPDKSGLPSDRFSAERPEGSISTLTIQRTEQRDSAMYRCASSVGQLSPYQETQYFGPGTRLLVL.

The chain joins TRBV5-5 to TRBJ1-6; the D is unclear. The CDR3 is made up of 14 amino acids. V lost 7 bases and J lost 10, with 18 bases in between. Germline V lookup: CDR1 SGHKS, CDR2 YYEKEE (reference sequence). CDR3 amino acids: CASRISGVGSPLHF. The DNA of the CDR3 is TGTGCCAGCCGGATTAGCGGGGTAGGATCACCCCTCCACTTT.